The TCR beta chain under discussion was sequenced for a study of blood T cell repertoires in COVID-19. Study-level information: The United States, Italy and Spain supplied acute and convalescent COVID-19 samples.

In this sample, this clone turned up once. CDR3 length: 16 residues. The V and J ends lost 11 bases and 4 bases, in that order; junction bases with no gene match: 13. Per the germline V gene, CDR1 is SGHTA and CDR2 is FQGNSA. Per the authors' pipeline: Reference gene primers were amplified, and this amplification served to estimate nucleated cell counts. Assay: immunoSEQ multiplex PCR; the TCRdb copy retains only in-frame clones and omits some. V and J calls and clone size are copied from that table; D and trimming were computed from the DNA. In the table there are about 120,000 clones, around 87% of which are singletons.

The chain uses TRBV7-2 and TRBJ2-3; 12 bases fit TRBD2. Sequencing was performed on peripheral blood. The sequence was collected from a woman in her sixties or seventies with COVID-19, enrolled during active disease. DNA of the CDR3: TGTGCCGAGGAAGGCAGGACTAGCGGGGCAGCAGATACGCAGTATTTT. Translated, it gives CAEEGRTSGAADTQYF.